The entry below describes one T cell receptor (beta chain). The antigen remains undetermined. Some clones are missing from TCRdb's copy, which holds only in-frame ones; the method was immunoSEQ multiplex PCR. In the table there are roughly 39,000 clones, 89% of which are singletons. These data come from a study of neoadjuvant nivolumab and ipilimumab in lung cancer. Study at large: The combination arm added day-1 ipilimumab 1 mg/kg to nivolumab 3 mg/kg on days 1, 15, 29.

The CDR3 is 13 amino acids. Trimming stripped 9 bases from V and 3 bases from J, with 15 bases between. Germline-derived CDR1 and CDR2 are SNHLY and FYNNEI. Study-wide results and caveats: Only two of four nivolumab-treated tumors gained richness and clonality by surgery. Pretherapy blood TCR richness correlated positively with resected tumor richness.

The clonotype was recovered from an adult with non-small cell lung cancer. This specimen was peripheral blood, taken before neoadjuvant nivolumab, alone or with ipilimumab. The chain is built from TRBV2 and TRBJ2-7; perhaps TRBD1 as D (5 bases). The CDR3 DNA reads TGTGCCAGTGAAGGTAGACAGTTCTACGAGCAGTACTTC. Translating gives CASEGRQFYEQYF.